This T cell receptor (beta chain) originates from a study of shared clonotypes between healthy human individuals. Clones were read by immunoSEQ multiplex PCR, and TCRdb kept only the in-frame ones, dropping some. Of some 2,400,000 clones detected, approximately 96% appear once; the ten largest clones hold roughly 0.13%. V lost 0 bases and J lost 4, with 7 bases in between. CDR3 length: 13 amino acids. Looked up from germline, CDR1 is SGDLS and CDR2 is YYNGEE. The source of this sequence is a young man in good health. The sample consisted of naive CD4+ T cells sorted from blood. Regarding subset: CD45RA+ positively selected. The chain uses TRBV9 and TRBJ2-5; the D is unclear. The CDR3 region has the DNA TGTGCCAGCAGCGTAGGCTTACGAGAGACCCAGTACTTC. Translated: CASSVGLRETQYF.